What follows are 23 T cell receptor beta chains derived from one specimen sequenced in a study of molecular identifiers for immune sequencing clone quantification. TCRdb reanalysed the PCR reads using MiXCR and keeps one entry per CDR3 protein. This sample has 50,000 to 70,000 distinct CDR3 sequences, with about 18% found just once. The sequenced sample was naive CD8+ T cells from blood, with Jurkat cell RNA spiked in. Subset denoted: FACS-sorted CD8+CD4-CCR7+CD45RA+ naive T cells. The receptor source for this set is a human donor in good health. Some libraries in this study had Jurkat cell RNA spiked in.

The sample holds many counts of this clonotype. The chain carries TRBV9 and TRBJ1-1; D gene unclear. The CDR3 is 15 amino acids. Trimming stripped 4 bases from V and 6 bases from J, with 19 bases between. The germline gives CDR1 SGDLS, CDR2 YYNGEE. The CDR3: CASSPIIDTWAEAFF. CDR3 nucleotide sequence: TGTGCCAGCAGCCCAATAATAGACACATGGGCTGAAGCTTTCTTT.

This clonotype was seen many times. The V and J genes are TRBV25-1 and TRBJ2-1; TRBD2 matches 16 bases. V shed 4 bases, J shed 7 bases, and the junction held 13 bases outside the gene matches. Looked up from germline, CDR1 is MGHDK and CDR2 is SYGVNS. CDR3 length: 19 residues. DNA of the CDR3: TGTGCCAGCAGTGGCTCCGGGACTAGCGGGAGGGCCGCGCTAAATGAGCAGTTCTTC. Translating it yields CASSGSGTSGRAALNEQFF.

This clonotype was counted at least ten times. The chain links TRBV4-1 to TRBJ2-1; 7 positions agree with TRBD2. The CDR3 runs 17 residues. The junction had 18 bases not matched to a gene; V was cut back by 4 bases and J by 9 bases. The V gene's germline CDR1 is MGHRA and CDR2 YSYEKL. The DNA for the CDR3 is TGCGCCAGCAGCCGACATCCCCGGGAGGTCCGCCCCAGTGAGCAGTTCTTC. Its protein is CASSRHPREVRPSEQFF.

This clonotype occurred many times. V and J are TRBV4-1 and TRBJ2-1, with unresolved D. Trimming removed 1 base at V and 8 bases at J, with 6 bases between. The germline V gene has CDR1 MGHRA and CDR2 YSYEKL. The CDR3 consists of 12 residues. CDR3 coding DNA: TGCGCCAGCAGCCAAGGTAGGGATGAGCAGTTCTTC. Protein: CASSQGRDEQFF.

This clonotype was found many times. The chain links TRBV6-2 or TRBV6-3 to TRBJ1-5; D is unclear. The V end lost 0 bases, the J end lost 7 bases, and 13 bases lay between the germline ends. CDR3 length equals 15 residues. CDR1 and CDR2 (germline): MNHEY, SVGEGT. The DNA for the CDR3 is TGTGCCAGCAGTTACTCCGGCTCGGGGAACCAGCCCCAGCATTTT. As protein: CASSYSGSGNQPQHF.

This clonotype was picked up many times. The CDR3 DNA follows: TGTGCCAGCAGTGATGGAGCTAGCTGGGTCGCAGATACGCAGTATTTT. It yields the protein CASSDGASWVADTQYF. J is TRBJ2-3 and V is TRBV27; the D gene is possibly TRBD2 (5 bases). Looked up from germline, CDR1 is MNHEY and CDR2 is SMNVEV (reference sequence). V gave up 5 bases and J gave up 4 bases, with 19 bases separating them. The CDR3 sequence is 16 residues long.

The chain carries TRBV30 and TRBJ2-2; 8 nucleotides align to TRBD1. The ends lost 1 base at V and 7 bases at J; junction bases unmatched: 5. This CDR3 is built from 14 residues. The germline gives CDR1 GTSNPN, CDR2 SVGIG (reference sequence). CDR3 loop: CAWSGDRNDGELFF. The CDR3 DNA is TGTGCCTGGAGTGGGGACAGGAACGACGGGGAGCTGTTTTTT.

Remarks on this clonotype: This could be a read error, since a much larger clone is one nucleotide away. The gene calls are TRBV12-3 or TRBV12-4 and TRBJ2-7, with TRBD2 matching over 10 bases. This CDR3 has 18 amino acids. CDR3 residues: CASSLITSGIPRSHEQYF. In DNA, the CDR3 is TGTGCCAGCAGTTTAATCACTAGCGGGATACCCCGCTCCCACGAGCAGTACTTC.

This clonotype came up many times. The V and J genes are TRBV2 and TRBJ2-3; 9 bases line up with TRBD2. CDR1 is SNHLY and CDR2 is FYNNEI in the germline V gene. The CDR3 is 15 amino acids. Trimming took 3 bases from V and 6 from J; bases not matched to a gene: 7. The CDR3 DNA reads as TGTGCCAGCAGTGATTGGGCTAGCGGGATGGATACGCAGTATTTT. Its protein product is CASSDWASGMDTQYF.

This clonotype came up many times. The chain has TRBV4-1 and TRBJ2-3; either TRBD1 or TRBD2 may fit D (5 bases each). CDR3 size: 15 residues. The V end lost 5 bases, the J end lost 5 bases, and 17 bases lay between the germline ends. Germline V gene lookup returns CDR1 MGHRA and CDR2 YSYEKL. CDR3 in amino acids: CASSDGPIGGDTQYF. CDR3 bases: TGCGCCAGCAGCGACGGACCGATTGGGGGAGATACGCAGTATTTT.

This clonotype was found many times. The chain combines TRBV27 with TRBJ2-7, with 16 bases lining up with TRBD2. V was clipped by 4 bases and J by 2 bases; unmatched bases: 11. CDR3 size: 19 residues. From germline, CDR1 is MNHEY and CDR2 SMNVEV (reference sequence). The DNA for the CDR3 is TGTGCCAGCAGTTCAAAAACCGGGACTAGCGGGAGGGATCCCTACGAGCAGTACTTC. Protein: CASSSKTGTSGRDPYEQYF.

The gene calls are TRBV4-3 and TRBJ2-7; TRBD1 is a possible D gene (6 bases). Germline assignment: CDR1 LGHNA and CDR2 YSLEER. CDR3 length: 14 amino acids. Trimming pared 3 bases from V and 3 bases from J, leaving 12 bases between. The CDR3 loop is CASSQNRVGYEQYF. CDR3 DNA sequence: TGCGCCAGCAGCCAGAACAGGGTAGGCTACGAGCAGTACTTC.

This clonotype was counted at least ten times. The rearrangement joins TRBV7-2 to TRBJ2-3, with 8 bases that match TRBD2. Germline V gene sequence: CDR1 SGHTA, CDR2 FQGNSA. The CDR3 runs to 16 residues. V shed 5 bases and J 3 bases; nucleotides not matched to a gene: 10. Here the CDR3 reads CASSIGAGGGTDTQYF. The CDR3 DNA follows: TGTGCCAGCAGCATTGGGGCGGGAGGAGGGACAGATACGCAGTATTTT.

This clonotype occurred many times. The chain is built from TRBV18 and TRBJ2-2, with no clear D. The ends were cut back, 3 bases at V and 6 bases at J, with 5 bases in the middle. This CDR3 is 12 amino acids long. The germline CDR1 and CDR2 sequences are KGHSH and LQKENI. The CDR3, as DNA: TGTGCCAGCTCACCGACCCCCGGGGAGCTGTTTTTT. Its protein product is CASSPTPGELFF.

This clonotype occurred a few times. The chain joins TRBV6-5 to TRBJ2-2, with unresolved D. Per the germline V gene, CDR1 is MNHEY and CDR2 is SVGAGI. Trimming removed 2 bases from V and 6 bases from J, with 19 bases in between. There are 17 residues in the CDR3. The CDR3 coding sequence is TGTGCCAGCAGTTACAGCCCTTCCAGCGAAGTCTCCGGGGAGCTGTTTTTT. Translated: CASSYSPSSEVSGELFF.

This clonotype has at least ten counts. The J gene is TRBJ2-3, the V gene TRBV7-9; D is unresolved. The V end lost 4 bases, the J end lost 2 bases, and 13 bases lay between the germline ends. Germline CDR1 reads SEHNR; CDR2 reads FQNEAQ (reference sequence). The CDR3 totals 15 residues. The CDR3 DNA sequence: TGTGCCAGCAGCTCCCTCTTGGGTACCACAGATACGCAGTATTTT. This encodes CASSSLLGTTDTQYF.

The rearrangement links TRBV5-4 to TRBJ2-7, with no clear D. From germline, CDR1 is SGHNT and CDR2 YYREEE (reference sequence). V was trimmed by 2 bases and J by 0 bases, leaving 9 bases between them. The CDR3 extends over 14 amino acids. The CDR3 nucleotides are TGTGCCAGCAGCTTCGAACTAAACTCCTACGAGCAGTACTTC. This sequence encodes CASSFELNSYEQYF. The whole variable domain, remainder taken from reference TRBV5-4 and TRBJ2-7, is ETGVTQSPTHLIKTRGQQVTLRCSSQSGHNTVSWYQQALGQGPQFIFQYYREEENGRGNFPPRFSGLQFPNYSSELNVNALELDDSALYLCASSFELNSYEQYFGPGTRLTVT.

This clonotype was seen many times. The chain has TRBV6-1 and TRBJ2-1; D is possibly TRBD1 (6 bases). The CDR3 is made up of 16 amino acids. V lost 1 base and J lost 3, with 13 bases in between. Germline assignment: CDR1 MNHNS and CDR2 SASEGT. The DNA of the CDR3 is TGTGCCAGCAGTGAAGGCGACAGGATGATCTACAATGAGCAGTTCTTC. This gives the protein CASSEGDRMIYNEQFF.

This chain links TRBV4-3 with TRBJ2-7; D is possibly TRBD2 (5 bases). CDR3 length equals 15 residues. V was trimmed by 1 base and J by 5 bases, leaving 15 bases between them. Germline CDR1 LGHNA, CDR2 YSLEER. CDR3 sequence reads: CASSQGTSGIDEQYF. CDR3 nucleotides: TGCGCCAGCAGCCAAGGCACCTCGGGAATCGACGAGCAGTACTTC.

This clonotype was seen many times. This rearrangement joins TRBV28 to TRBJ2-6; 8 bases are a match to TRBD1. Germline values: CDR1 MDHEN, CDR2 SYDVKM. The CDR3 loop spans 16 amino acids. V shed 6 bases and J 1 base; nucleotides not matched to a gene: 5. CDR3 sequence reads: CASSVTGESGANVLTF. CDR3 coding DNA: TGTGCCAGCAGCGTGACAGGGGAGTCTGGGGCCAACGTCCTGACTTTC. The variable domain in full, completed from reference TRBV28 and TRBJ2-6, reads DVKVTQSSRYLVKRTGEKVFLECVQDMDHENMFWYRQDPGLGLRLIYFSYDVKMKEKGDIPEGYSVSREKKERFSLILESASTNQTSMYLCASSVTGESGANVLTFGAGSRLTVL.

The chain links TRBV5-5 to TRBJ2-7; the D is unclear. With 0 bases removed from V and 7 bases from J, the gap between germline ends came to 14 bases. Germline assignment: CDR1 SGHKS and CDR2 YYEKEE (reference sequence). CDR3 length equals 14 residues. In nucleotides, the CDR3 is TGTGCCAGCAGCTTGGACAGATCCTTATGGGAGCAGTACTTC. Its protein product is CASSLDRSLWEQYF.

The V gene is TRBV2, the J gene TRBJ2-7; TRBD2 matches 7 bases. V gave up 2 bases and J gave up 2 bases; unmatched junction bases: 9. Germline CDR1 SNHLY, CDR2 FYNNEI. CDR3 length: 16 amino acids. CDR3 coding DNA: TGTGCCAGCAGTGAATTGCCGGGGGGTCCCACCTACGAGCAGTACTTC. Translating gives CASSELPGGPTYEQYF. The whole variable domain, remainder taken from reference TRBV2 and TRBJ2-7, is EPEVTQTPSHQVTQMGQEVILRCVPISNHLYFYWYRQILGQKVEFLVSFYNNEISEKSEIFDDQFSVERPDGSNFTLKIRSTKLEDSAMYFCASSELPGGPTYEQYFGPGTRLTVT.

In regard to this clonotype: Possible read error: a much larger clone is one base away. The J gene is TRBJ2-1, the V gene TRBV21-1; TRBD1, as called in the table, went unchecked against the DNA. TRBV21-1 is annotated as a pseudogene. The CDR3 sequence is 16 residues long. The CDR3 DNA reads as TGTGCCAGCAGCAAACTCCGGGCCATTGTTTTGGATGAGCAGTTCTTC. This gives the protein CASSKLRAIVLDEQFF.